This is a list of T cell receptor beta chains from one sample in a study of cytomegalovirus exposure and HLA in healthy donors. The table came from immunoSEQ multiplex PCR; TCRdb's copy has only in-frame clones and leaves some out. The sample holds about 190,000 clones; about 69% are singletons and the top ten take approximately 5%. The sample taken for sequencing was PBMCs. Source of these receptors: a man aged 25-40 years in good health and CMV-seropositive. The CDR3 runs from the conserved cysteine through the conserved F or W.

J gene: TRBJ1-5; V gene: TRBV30; CDR3 protein: CAWGGQSNQPQHF
J gene: TRBJ2-7; V gene: TRBV7-8; CDR3 protein: CASSFGRTEQYF
J gene: TRBJ2-1; V gene: TRBV5-1; CDR3 protein: CASSLVRGLAGKDEQFF
J gene: TRBJ1-2; V gene: TRBV2; CDR3 protein: CASIRTAALNYGYTF
J gene: TRBJ2-7; V gene: TRBV28; CDR3 protein: CASSSDTYEQYF
J gene: TRBJ2-1; V gene: TRBV29-1; CDR3 protein: CSVGGLEKFF
J gene: TRBJ2-7; V gene: TRBV5-6; CDR3 protein: CASSETLGTGDEQYF
J gene: TRBJ2-3; V gene: TRBV4-3; CDR3 protein: CASSQDWGVTSTDTQYF
J gene: TRBJ2-5; V gene: TRBV7-2; CDR3 protein: CASSAVGETQYF
J gene: TRBJ1-1; V gene: TRBV28; CDR3 protein: CASSTRTGTEAFF
J gene: TRBJ2-2; V gene: TRBV11-2; CDR3 protein: CASSFVNTGELFF